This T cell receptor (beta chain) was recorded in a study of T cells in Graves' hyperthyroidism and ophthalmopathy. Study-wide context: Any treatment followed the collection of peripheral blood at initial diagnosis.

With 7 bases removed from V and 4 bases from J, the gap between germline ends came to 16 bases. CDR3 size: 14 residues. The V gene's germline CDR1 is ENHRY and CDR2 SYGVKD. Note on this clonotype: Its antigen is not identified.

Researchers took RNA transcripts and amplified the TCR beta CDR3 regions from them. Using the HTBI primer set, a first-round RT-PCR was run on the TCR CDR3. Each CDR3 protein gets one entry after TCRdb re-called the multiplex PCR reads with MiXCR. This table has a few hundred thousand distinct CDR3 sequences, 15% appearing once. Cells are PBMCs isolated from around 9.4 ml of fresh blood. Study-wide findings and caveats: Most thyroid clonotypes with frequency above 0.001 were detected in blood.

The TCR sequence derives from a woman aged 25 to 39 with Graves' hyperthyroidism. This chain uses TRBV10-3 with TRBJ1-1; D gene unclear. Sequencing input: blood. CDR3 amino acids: CAITSDPKFTEAFF. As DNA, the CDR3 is TGTGCCATCACTTCGGACCCAAAATTCACTGAAGCTTTCTTT.